Shown below are 11 T cell receptor beta chains from a single sample sequenced in a study of blood T cell repertoires in COVID-19. Clones were read by immunoSEQ multiplex PCR, and TCRdb kept only the in-frame ones, dropping some. The sample yields around 200,000 clones, 80% to 90% seen once. The source material was peripheral blood. These receptors originate from a man between 60 and 70 years old with acute or convalescent COVID-19.

The rearrangement links TRBV4-3 to TRBJ2-1; the D is unclear. This CDR3 has 13 residues. Germline V gene lookup returns CDR1 LGHNA and CDR2 YSLEER. V dropped 4 bases and J dropped 5 bases, with 9 bases sitting between them. CDR3 DNA: TGCGCCAGCAGCCTGGGTGGGCACAATGAGCAGTTCTTC. This gives the protein CASSLGGHNEQFF.

The chain combines TRBV4-1 with TRBJ2-5; 10 bases fit TRBD2. Germline-derived CDR1 and CDR2 are MGHRA and YSYEKL. With 0 bases clipped from V and 1 base from J, the junction kept 8 bases outside the gene matches. There are 18 residues in the CDR3. This CDR3 reads CASSQDMVGLAAQETQYF. In nucleotides, the CDR3 is TGCGCCAGCAGCCAAGATATGGTAGGACTAGCGGCCCAAGAGACCCAGTACTTC.

This clone was seen a single time. V and J are TRBV7-8 and TRBJ2-7; 10 bases are a match to TRBD2. The CDR3 consists of 13 residues. V dropped 11 bases and J dropped 6; count of bases not matched to a gene: 10. Germline V lookup: CDR1 SGHVS, CDR2 FQNEAQ. CDR3 nucleotides: TGTGCCGGGGGGCTAGCGGGGGTCGGCGAGCAGTACTTC. It is translated as CAGGLAGVGEQYF.

This clone was seen only once. This chain links TRBV19 with TRBJ1-5; possible D gene TRBD1, 6 bases. Trimming stripped 7 bases from V and 1 base from J, with 11 bases between. Germline CDR1 reads LNHDA; CDR2 reads SQIVND (reference sequence). The CDR3 is 14 residues long. DNA of the CDR3: TGTGCCAGTACCTCAGGGGAAAGCAATCAGCCCCAGCATTTT. This codes for CASTSGESNQPQHF.

This chain uses TRBV7-9 with TRBJ2-1; 8 positions agree with TRBD2. This CDR3 region has 19 residues. With 3 bases clipped from V and 0 bases from J, the junction kept 13 bases outside the gene matches. CDR1 SEHNR and CDR2 FQNEAQ come from the germline V gene (reference sequence). CDR3 protein: CASSFPPGLGKPSYNEQFF. The DNA for the CDR3 is TGTGCCAGCAGCTTTCCCCCGGGACTAGGAAAACCCTCCTACAATGAGCAGTTCTTC.

On this clone itself: At the DNA level, this CDR3 is encoded by other sequences in the same sample as well. The gene calls are TRBV19 and TRBJ2-2; D not certain. Between the trimmed V and J ends, which lost 1 base and 0 bases, there was a span of 6 bases. CDR3 length: 15 amino acids. Germline loops: CDR1 LNHDA, CDR2 SQIVND (reference sequence). The DNA of the CDR3 is TGTGCCAGTAGTATAGGGCAGACGAACACCGGGGAGCTGTTTTTT. It codes for CASSIGQTNTGELFF.

This sequence joins TRBV12-3 or TRBV12-4 and TRBJ2-2; the D is unclear. Trimming took 6 bases from V and 3 from J, leaving 8 bases between them. The CDR3 has 13 residues. For the CDR3, the DNA is TGTGCCAGCAGGAAAAGCGACACCGGGGAGCTGTTTTTT. Encoded protein: CASRKSDTGELFF.

CDR3 residues: CASSLAGGPGGELFF. In DNA form, the CDR3 reads TGCGCCAGCAGCTTAGCGGGAGGGCCCGGCGGGGAGCTGTTTTTT. The gene calls are TRBV5-1 and TRBJ2-2; the match to TRBD2 covers 10 bases. The trim removed 2 bases at V and 7 bases at J, leaving 5 bases unmatched. This CDR3 has 15 residues. CDR1 and CDR2 from the germline V gene are SGHRS and YFSETQ.

V usage is TRBV19 and J usage is TRBJ2-7, with no clear D. The CDR3 runs to 13 residues. CDR1 and CDR2 (germline): LNHDA, SQIVND (reference sequence). V was trimmed by 9 bases and J by 1 base, leaving 13 bases between them. In DNA form, the CDR3 reads TGTGCCAGCGCGGCAGCCACATCCTACGAGCAGTACTTC. This sequence encodes CASAAATSYEQYF.

V gene TRBV5-1 combines with J gene TRBJ1-5, with D perhaps TRBD1 (6 bases). There are 15 residues in the CDR3. Trimming pared 5 bases from V and 3 bases from J, leaving 15 bases between. Germline CDR1 is SGHRS and CDR2 is YFSETQ. CDR3: CASSRVGAPNQPQHF. CDR3 DNA: TGCGCCAGCAGTCGGGTGGGGGCGCCCAATCAGCCCCAGCATTTT.

The V gene is TRBV4-3, the J gene TRBJ2-1; D is ambiguous. The length of the CDR3 is 13 residues. Trimming took 0 bases from V and 7 from J, leaving 7 bases between them. From germline, CDR1 is LGHNA and CDR2 YSLEER. DNA for the CDR3: TGCGCCAGCAGCCAAGAGTTGCGAAATGAGCAGTTCTTC. This encodes CASSQELRNEQFF.